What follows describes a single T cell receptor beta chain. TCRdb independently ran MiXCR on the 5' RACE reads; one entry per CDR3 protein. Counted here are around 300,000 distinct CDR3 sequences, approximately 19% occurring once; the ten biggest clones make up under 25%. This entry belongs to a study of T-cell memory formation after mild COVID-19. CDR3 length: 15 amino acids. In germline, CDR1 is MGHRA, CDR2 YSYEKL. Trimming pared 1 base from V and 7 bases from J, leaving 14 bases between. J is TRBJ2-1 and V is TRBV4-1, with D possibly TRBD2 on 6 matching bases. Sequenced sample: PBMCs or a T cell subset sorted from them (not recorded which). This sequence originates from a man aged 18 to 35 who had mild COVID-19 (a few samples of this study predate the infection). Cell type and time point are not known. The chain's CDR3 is CASSQVAGSGNEQFF. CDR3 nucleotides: TGCGCCAGCAGCCAAGTTGCGGGGTCAGGGAATGAGCAGTTCTTC.